These T cell receptor beta chains were read from a single sample in a study of blood T cells in healthy people across ages. TCRdb analysed the 5' RACE reads with MiXCR anew, one entry per CDR3 protein. The sample shows 870,000 or so distinct CDR3 sequences, under 30% of them seen only once. Material for sequencing was blood. These receptor sequences come from a woman older than 75 in good health. CDR3s include the opening cysteine and the closing phenylalanine or tryptophan. D genes are given only for firm matches. Not every row has a clone size; where given, it reads once, few, many or a size class.

size	D	V	J	CDR3	DNA
few	NA	TRBV19	TRBJ2-1	CASRKGDTAYNEQFF	TGTGCCAGTAGAAAGGGGGATACTGCCTACAATGAGCAGTTCTTC
NA	NA	TRBV20-1	TRBJ1-2	CSAGVRVGASNYGYTF	TGCAGTGCTGGGGTTCGAGTAGGCGCCTCCAACTATGGCTACACCTTC
NA	NA	TRBV20-1	TRBJ1-3	CSARDGNTIYF	TGCAGTGCTAGAGACGGAAACACCATATATTTT
NA	TRBD2	TRBV30	TRBJ2-7	CAWSLILAGGPDNEQYF	TGTGCCTGGAGTCTGATTCTAGCGGGGGGACCAGACAATGAGCAGTACTTC
few	NA	TRBV3-1	TRBJ2-1	CASSPGWVSYNEQFF	TGTGCCAGCAGCCCCGGCTGGGTCTCCTACAATGAGCAGTTCTTC
NA	NA	TRBV3-1	TRBJ1-2	CASSHFSGGYTF	TGTGCCAGCAGCCATTTCTCGGGAGGCTACACCTTC
many	NA	TRBV20-1	TRBJ1-5	CSALGDPGQPQHF	TGCAGTGCACTAGGGGACCCAGGTCAGCCCCAGCATTTT
few	NA	TRBV20-1	TRBJ1-1	CSASGTPGLNTEAFF	TGCAGTGCTAGTGGGACGCCGGGTTTGAACACTGAAGCTTTCTTT
many	TRBD1	TRBV7-2	TRBJ1-1	CASSLRDRGFGAEAFF	TGTGCCAGCAGCCTCCGGGACAGGGGATTCGGCGCTGAAGCTTTCTTT
many	NA	TRBV12-3/TRBV12-4	TRBJ2-7	CASSLALNYEQYF	TGTGCCAGCAGTTTAGCGCTTAACTACGAGCAGTACTTC
many	NA	TRBV12-3/TRBV12-4	TRBJ1-2	CASSLEVGGYGYTF	TGTGCCAGCAGTTTAGAAGTGGGGGGCTATGGCTACACCTTC
many	NA	TRBV20-1	TRBJ1-2	CSAKQGGDNYGYTF	TGCAGTGCTAAACAGGGAGGGGATAACTATGGCTACACCTTC
once	TRBD1	TRBV7-2	TRBJ2-4	CASSYGTATQEAHYF	TGTGCCAGCAGCTATGGGACAGCCACGCAAGAGGCCCATTACTTC
many	TRBD2	TRBV29-1	TRBJ2-1	CSVETSGGYNEQFF	TGCAGCGTAGAGACTAGCGGGGGCTACAATGAGCAGTTCTTC
NA	TRBD2	TRBV30	TRBJ2-7	CAWSRGGGSSYEQYF	TGTGCCTGGAGTCGCGGGGGGGGCAGCTCCTACGAGCAGTACTTC
NA	TRBD1	TRBV28	TRBJ1-6	CASSFSGGRGSPLHF	TGTGCCAGCAGTTTCTCAGGGGGCAGGGGATCACCCCTCCACTTT
NA	TRBD2	TRBV12-3/TRBV12-4	TRBJ2-3	CASSLGGGVVRADTQYF	TGTGCCAGCAGCCTGGGTGGGGGGGTAGTGAGAGCAGATACGCAATATTTT
many	NA	TRBV10-1	TRBJ2-1	CASSESRYGEQFF	TGCGCCAGCAGTGAGTCTAGGTACGGTGAGCAGTTCTTC
many	TRBD1	TRBV5-1	TRBJ1-2	CASSLAQGVLNYGYTF	TGCGCCAGCAGCTTGGCCCAGGGGGTTTTAAACTATGGCTACACCTTC
many	NA	TRBV5-1	TRBJ1-4	CASSLDSRNEKLFF	TGCGCCAGCAGCCTTGACAGCCGGAATGAAAAACTGTTTTTT
many	TRBD2	TRBV24-1	TRBJ2-1	CATSDGRLAGGRSEQFF	TGTGCCACCAGTGACGGCCGACTAGCGGGGGGGCGGAGTGAGCAGTTCTTC
many	NA	TRBV6-6	TRBJ2-1	CASTSSLGREQFF	TGTGCCAGCACCTCTAGCCTGGGCAGGGAACAGTTCTTC
many	NA	TRBV6-5	TRBJ1-6	CASSYNQGNSPLHF	TGTGCCAGCAGTTACAACCAGGGTAATTCACCCCTCCACTTT
NA	NA	TRBV19	TRBJ2-6	CASSILSGSGANVRTF	TGTGCCAGTAGTATCCTTTCGGGCTCTGGGGCCAACGTCCGGACTTTC
many	TRBD1	TRBV27	TRBJ1-6	CASSLSGQFISPLHF	TGTGCCAGCAGTTTATCGGGACAGTTTATTTCACCCCTCCACTTT
many	NA	TRBV20-1	TRBJ2-5	CSARSWGASKETQYF	TGCAGTGCTAGATCATGGGGGGCGAGTAAAGAGACCCAGTACTTC
many	NA	TRBV7-9	TRBJ1-2	CASRYRQGANYGYTF	TGTGCCAGCAGATATAGACAAGGAGCTAACTATGGCTACACCTTC
few	NA	TRBV11-3	TRBJ1-4	CASSGAGPALVEKLFF	TGTGCCAGCAGCGGCGCCGGGCCAGCCTTAGTAGAAAAACTGTTTTTT
many	NA	TRBV6-2/TRBV6-3	TRBJ2-1	CASSPGSSEQFF	TGTGCCAGCAGTCCAGGGTCCAGTGAGCAGTTCTTC
few	NA	TRBV5-1	TRBJ2-4	CASSPGTHRAKNIQYF	TGCGCCAGCAGCCCTGGGACTCATCGAGCCAAAAACATTCAGTACTTC
many	TRBD2	TRBV7-2	TRBJ2-1	CASSPGVKRGNEQFF	TGTGCCAGCAGCCCTGGCGTAAAGCGGGGCAATGAGCAGTTCTTC
few	NA	TRBV4-2	TRBJ2-5	CASSQGLTNQETQYF	TGTGCCAGCAGCCAAGGACTAACGAACCAAGAGACCCAGTACTTC
many	TRBD1	TRBV11-2	TRBJ2-6	CASSLEIGGFGANVLTF	TGTGCCAGCAGCTTAGAGATAGGGGGCTTTGGGGCCAACGTCCTGACTTTC
many	NA	TRBV7-2	TRBJ1-2	CASSLDRTNYGYTF	TGTGCCAGCAGCTTAGATCGCACTAACTATGGCTACACCTTC
NA	TRBD1	TRBV2	TRBJ2-1	CAGSDRENNEQFF	TGTGCCGGCAGTGACAGGGAAAACAATGAGCAGTTCTTC
many	TRBD2	TRBV7-2	TRBJ2-7	CASSLALASEQYF	TGTGCCAGCAGCTTAGCACTAGCGTCCGAGCAGTACTTC
NA	NA	TRBV7-2	TRBJ2-4	CASSSNPTGKEQYF	TGTGCCAGCAGCTCCAACCCGACCGGGAAAGAGCAGTACTTC
many	TRBD1	TRBV10-2	TRBJ2-7	CASSETGGAPYEQYF	TGCGCCAGCAGTGAAACAGGGGGTGCCCCCTACGAGCAGTACTTC
NA	TRBD2	TRBV5-1	TRBJ2-1	CASSGETSGGLSYNEQFF	TGCGCCAGCAGCGGGGAGACTAGCGGGGGGCTATCCTACAATGAGCAGTTCTTC
many	NA	TRBV7-2	TRBJ2-3	CASSLGFTDTQYF	TGTGCCAGCAGCTTAGGGTTCACAGATACGCAGTATTTT
many	TRBD1	TRBV20-1	TRBJ1-5	CSVIRQGNNQPQHF	TGCAGTGTCATTCGACAGGGCAACAATCAGCCCCAGCATTTT
many	NA	TRBV6-5	TRBJ2-5	CASNSRGETQYF	TGTGCCAGCAACTCGAGAGGAGAGACCCAGTACTTC
NA	NA	TRBV7-3	TRBJ2-5	CASSSSRLQETQYF	TGTGCCAGCAGCTCCTCCAGACTCCAAGAGACCCAGTACTTC
many	TRBD2	TRBV7-2	TRBJ2-1	CASSPGGPRYNEQFF	TGTGCCAGCAGCCCGGGGGGGCCACGATACAATGAGCAGTTCTTC
many	NA	TRBV30	TRBJ1-5	CAWSEGHHNQPQHF	TGTGCCTGGAGTGAGGGACACCACAATCAGCCCCAGCATTTT
many	NA	TRBV6-2/TRBV6-3	TRBJ2-6	CASKITRDVANVLTF	TGTGCCAGCAAGATTACAAGGGACGTGGCCAACGTCCTGACTTTC
NA	NA	TRBV5-1	TRBJ2-5	CASSFNPGFGKETQYF	TGTGCCAGCAGCTTTAATCCGGGTTTCGGTAAAGAGACCCAGTACTTC
NA	NA	TRBV6-2/TRBV6-3	TRBJ1-1	CASSYSNKNTEAFF	TGTGCCAGCAGTTACTCGAATAAGAACACTGAAGCTTTCTTT
many	NA	TRBV7-2	TRBJ2-3	CASSWGIGGGSTDTQYF	TGTGCCAGCAGCTGGGGAATCGGGGGAGGTAGCACAGATACGCAGTATTTT
NA	TRBD1	TRBV20-1	TRBJ2-5	CSVRDVRGPRQETQYF	TGCAGTGTTAGAGATGTGAGGGGGCCAAGACAAGAGACCCAGTACTTC
many	NA	TRBV7-8	TRBJ2-7	CASSLHVLMVEQYF	TGTGCCAGCAGCTTACACGTCCTGATGGTCGAGCAGTACTTC
few	NA	TRBV4-3	TRBJ2-1	CASSRGLMGRGGLDEQFF	TGCGCCAGCAGCCGGGGACTTATGGGGAGGGGGGGCCTGGATGAGCAGTTCTTC
once	NA	TRBV29-1	TRBJ2-3	CSVEVASGAPDTRYF	NA
NA	NA	TRBV6-2/TRBV6-3	TRBJ2-2	CVTAGQNTGELFF	TGTGTCACCGCGGGACAGAACACCGGGGAGCTGTTTTTT
many	NA	TRBV29-1	TRBJ1-4	CSVKGTPRAPDEKLFF	TGCAGCGTTAAAGGGACACCCCGGGCCCCGGATGAAAAACTGTTTTTT
NA	NA	TRBV3-1	TRBJ2-2	CASDGGPHTGELFF	TGTGCCAGCGACGGAGGGCCCCACACCGGGGAGCTGTTTTTT
many	NA	TRBV7-2	TRBJ2-1	CASTPRRGYEQFF	TGTGCCAGCACCCCTCGTAGGGGTTATGAGCAGTTCTTC
many	NA	TRBV20-1	TRBJ2-5	CSARDPNRRRGYQETQYF	TGCAGTGCTAGAGACCCCAACCGTCGAAGGGGGTATCAAGAGACCCAGTACTTC
NA	TRBD2	TRBV10-3	TRBJ2-3	CAIRGTTDRTDTQYF	TGTGCCATCAGGGGGACTACCGATCGCACAGATACGCAGTATTTT
NA	NA	TRBV14	TRBJ2-7	CASSLRQGGEQYF	TGTGCCAGCAGTCTCCGACAGGGAGGTGAGCAGTACTTC